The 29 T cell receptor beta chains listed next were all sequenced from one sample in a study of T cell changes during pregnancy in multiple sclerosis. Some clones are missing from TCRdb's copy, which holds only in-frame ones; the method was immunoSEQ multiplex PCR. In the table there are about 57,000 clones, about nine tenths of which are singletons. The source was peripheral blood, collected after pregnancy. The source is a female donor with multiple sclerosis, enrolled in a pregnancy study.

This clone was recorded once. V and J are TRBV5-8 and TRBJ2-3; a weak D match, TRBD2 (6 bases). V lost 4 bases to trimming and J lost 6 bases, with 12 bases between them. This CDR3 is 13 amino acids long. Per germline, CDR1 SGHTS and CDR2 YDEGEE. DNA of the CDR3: TGTGCCAGCAGCCAGGGCGGGGACGATACGCAGTATTTT. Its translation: CASSQGGDDTQYF.

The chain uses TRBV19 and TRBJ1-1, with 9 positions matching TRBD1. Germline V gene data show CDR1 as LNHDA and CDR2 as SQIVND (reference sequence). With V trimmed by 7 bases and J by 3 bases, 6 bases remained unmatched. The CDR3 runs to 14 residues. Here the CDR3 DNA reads TGTGCCAGTACCGAATGGACAGGGGACACTGAAGCTTTCTTT. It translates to CASTEWTGDTEAFF.

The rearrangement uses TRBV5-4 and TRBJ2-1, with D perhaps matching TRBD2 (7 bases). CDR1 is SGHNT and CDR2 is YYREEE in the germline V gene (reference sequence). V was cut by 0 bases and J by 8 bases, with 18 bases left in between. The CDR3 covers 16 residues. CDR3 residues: CASSLEGEGREYEQFF. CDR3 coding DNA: TGTGCCAGCAGCTTGGAGGGGGAGGGTAGGGAGTATGAGCAGTTCTTC.

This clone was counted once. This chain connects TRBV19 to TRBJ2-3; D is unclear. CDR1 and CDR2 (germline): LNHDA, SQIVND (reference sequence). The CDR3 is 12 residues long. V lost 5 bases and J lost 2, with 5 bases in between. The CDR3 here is CASSPPTDTQYF. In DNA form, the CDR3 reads TGTGCCAGTAGTCCTCCCACAGATACGCAGTATTTT. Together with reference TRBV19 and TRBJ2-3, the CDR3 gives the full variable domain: DGGITQSPKYLFRKEGQNVTLSCEQNLNHDAMYWYRQDPGQGLRLIYYSQIVNDFQKGDIAEGYSVSREKKESFPLTVTSAQKNPTAFYLCASSPPTDTQYFGPGTRLTVL.

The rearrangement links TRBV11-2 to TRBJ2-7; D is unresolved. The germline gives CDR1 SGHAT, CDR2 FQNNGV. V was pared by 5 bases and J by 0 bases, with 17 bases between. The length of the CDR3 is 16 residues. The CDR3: CASSPLRRQSSYEQYF. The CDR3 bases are TGTGCCAGCAGCCCTCTCCGAAGACAAAGCTCCTACGAGCAGTACTTC. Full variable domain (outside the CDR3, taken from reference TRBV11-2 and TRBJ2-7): EAGVAQSPRYKIIEKRQSVAFWCNPISGHATLYWYQQILGQGPKLLIQFQNNGVVDDSQLPKDRFSAERLKGVDSTLKIQPAKLEDSAVYLCASSPLRRQSSYEQYFGPGTRLTVT.

In DNA, the CDR3 is TGTGCCAGTAGTATTGAACAGGGGGCTGCCGGTTCACCCCTCCACTTT. Translating gives CASSIEQGAAGSPLHF. The rearrangement links TRBV19 to TRBJ1-6; 9 nucleotides line up with TRBD1. Germline CDR1 and CDR2: LNHDA and SQIVND (reference sequence). CDR3 length: 16 residues. V was pared by 3 bases and J by 9 bases, with 9 bases of the junction left unmatched.

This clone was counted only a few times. The CDR3, as DNA: TGCGCCAGCAGCTTGGGGGAGATGGGTTCACCCCTCCACTTT. Amino acid sequence: CASSLGEMGSPLHF. The chain combines TRBV5-1 with TRBJ1-6; D remains unclear. The CDR3 is 14 amino acids. V gave up 0 bases and J gave up 9 bases, with 10 bases separating them. Germline values: CDR1 SGHRS, CDR2 YFSETQ.

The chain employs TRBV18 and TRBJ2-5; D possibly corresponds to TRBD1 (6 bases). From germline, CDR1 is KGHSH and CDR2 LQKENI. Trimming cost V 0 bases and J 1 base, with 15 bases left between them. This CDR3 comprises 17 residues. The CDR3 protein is CASSPPQGTGVQETQYF. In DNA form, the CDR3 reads TGTGCCAGCTCACCACCACAGGGTACCGGCGTCCAAGAGACCCAGTACTTC. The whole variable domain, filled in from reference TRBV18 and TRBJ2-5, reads NAGVMQNPRHLVRRRGQEARLRCSPMKGHSHVYWYRQLPEEGLKFMVYLQKENIIDESGMPKERFSAEFPKEGPSILRIQQVVRGDSAAYFCASSPPQGTGVQETQYFGPGTRLLVL.

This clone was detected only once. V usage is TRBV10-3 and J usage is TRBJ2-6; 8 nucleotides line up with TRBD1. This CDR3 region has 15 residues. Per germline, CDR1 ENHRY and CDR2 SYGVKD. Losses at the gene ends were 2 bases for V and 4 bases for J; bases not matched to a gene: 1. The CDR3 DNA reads TGTGCCATCAGTGAGCAGGGGGCCGGGGCCAACGTCCTGACTTTC. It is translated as CAISEQGAGANVLTF.

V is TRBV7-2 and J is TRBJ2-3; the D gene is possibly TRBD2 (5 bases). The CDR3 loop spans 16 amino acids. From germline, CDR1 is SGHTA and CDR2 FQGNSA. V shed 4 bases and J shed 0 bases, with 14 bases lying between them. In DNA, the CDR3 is TGTGCCAGCAGCTCAAGTGGCGGGTTTAGCACAGATACGCAGTATTTT. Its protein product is CASSSSGGFSTDTQYF.

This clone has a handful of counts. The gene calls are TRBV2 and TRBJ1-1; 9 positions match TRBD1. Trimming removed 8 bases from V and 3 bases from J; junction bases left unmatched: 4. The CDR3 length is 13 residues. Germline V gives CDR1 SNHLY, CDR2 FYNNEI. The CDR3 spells CASGRQGDTEAFF. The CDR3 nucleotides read TGTGCCAGCGGCAGACAGGGGGACACTGAAGCTTTCTTT.

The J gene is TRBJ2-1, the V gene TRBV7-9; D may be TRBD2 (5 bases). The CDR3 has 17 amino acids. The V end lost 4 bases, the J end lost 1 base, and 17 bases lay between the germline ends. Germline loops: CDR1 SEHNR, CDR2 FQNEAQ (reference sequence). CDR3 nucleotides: TGTGCCAGCAGCTCCGCAGCGGCTCCCGAGTCCTACAATGAGCAGTTCTTC. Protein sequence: CASSSAAAPESYNEQFF.

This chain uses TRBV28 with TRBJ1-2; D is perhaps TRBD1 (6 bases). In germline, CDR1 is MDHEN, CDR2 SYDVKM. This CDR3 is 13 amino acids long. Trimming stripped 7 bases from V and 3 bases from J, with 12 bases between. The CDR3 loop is CASIETGDYGYTF. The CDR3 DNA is TGTGCCAGCATTGAGACAGGAGACTATGGCTACACCTTC.

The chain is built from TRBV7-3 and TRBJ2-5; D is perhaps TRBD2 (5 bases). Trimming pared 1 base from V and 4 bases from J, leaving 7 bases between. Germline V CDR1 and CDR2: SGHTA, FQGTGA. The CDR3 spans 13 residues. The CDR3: CASSLIGGETQYF. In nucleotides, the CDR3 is TGTGCCAGCAGCTTAATTGGAGGAGAGACCCAGTACTTC.

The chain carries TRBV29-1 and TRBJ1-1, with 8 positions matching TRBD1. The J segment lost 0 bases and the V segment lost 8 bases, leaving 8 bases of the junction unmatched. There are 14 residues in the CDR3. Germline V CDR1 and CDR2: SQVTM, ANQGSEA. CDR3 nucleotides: TGCAGCTCGAGACAGGGGTGGATGAACACTGAAGCTTTCTTT. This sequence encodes CSSRQGWMNTEAFF.

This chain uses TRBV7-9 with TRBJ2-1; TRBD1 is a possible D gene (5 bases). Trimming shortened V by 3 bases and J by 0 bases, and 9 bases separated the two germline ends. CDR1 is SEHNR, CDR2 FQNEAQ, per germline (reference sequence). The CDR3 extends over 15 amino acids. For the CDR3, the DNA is TGTGCCAGCAGCTTCCGACAGTACTCCTACAATGAGCAGTTCTTC. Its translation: CASSFRQYSYNEQFF.

This CDR3 reads CASSLTPYEQYF. In nucleotides, the CDR3 is TGTGCCAGCAGTCTTACCCCCTACGAGCAGTACTTC. This chain joins TRBV28 and TRBJ2-5; D remains unclear. TRBJ2-7 explains the end of the DNA better; the J call may be wrong. Germline V gives CDR1 MDHEN, CDR2 SYDVKM. The CDR3 is 12 amino acids.

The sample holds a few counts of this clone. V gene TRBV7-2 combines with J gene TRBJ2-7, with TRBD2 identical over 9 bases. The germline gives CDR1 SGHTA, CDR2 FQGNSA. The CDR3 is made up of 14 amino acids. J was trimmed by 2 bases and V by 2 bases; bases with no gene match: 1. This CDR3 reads CASSLTSGPYEQYF. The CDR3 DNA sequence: TGTGCCAGCAGCTTAACTAGCGGGCCCTACGAGCAGTACTTC.

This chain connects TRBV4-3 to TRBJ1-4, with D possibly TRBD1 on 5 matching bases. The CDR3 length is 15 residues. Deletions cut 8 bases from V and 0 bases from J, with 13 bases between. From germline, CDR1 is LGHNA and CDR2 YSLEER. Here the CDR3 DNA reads TGCGCCAGCGGCGCGGGGGGGGCAACTAATGAAAAACTGTTTTTT. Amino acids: CASGAGGATNEKLFF.

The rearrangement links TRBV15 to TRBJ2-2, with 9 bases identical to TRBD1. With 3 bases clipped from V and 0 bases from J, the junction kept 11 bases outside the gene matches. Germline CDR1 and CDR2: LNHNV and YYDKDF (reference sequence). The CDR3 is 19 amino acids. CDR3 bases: TGTGCCACCAGCAGTTGGAGACAGGGGGTGTTCGCGAACACCGGGGAGCTGTTTTTT. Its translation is CATSSWRQGVFANTGELFF.

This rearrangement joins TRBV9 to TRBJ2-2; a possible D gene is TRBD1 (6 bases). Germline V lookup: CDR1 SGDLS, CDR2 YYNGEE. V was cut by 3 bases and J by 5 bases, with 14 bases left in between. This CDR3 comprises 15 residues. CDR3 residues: CASSAYRETTGELFF. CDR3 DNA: TGTGCCAGCAGCGCCTACAGGGAAACGACCGGGGAGCTGTTTTTT.

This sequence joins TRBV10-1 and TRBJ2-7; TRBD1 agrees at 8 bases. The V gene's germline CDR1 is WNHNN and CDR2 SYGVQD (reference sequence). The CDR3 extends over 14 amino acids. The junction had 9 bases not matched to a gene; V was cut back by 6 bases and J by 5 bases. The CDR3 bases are TGCGCCAGCAGCCTAACCCGGACAGGGAACGAGCAGTACTTC. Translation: CASSLTRTGNEQYF.

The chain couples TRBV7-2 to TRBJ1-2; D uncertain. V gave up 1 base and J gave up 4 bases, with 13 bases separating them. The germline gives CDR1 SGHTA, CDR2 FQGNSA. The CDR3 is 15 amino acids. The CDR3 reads CASSLVGVPGYGYTF. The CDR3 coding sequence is TGTGCCAGCAGCTTAGTCGGGGTGCCGGGCTATGGCTACACCTTC. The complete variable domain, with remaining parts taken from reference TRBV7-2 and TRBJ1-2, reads GAGVSQSPSNKVTEKGKDVELRCDPISGHTALYWYRQSLGQGLEFLIYFQGNSAPDKSGLPSDRFSAERTGGSVSTLTIQRTQQEDSAVYLCASSLVGVPGYGYTFGSGTRLTVV.

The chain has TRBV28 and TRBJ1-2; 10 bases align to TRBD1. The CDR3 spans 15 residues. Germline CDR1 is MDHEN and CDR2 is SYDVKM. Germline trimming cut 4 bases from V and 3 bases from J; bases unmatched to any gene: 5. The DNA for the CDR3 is TGTGCCAGCAGTTGGATGGGGACAGGGGACTATGGCTACACCTTC. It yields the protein CASSWMGTGDYGYTF.

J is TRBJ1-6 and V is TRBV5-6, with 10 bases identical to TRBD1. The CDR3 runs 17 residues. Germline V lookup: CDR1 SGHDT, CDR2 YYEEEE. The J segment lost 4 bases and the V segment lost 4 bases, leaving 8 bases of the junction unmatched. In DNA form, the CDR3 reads TGTGCCAGCAGCGAAGGACAGGGGGTAGGATATAATTCACCCCTCCACTTT. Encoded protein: CASSEGQGVGYNSPLHF.

The CDR3 loop is CSVDATPTDTQYF. In nucleotides, the CDR3 is TGCAGCGTTGACGCGACACCCACAGATACGCAGTATTTT. V is TRBV29-1 and J is TRBJ2-3; D unclear. The germline gives CDR1 SQVTM, CDR2 ANQGSEA. V was cut by 3 bases and J by 2 bases, with 9 bases left in between. This CDR3 has 13 residues.

DNA of the CDR3: TGTGCCAGCAGCCAAGAACATTACTCTGGGGCCAACGTCCTGACTTTC. Encoded protein: CASSQEHYSGANVLTF. The V and J genes are TRBV14 and TRBJ2-6; no clear D. With 0 bases removed from V and 0 bases from J, the gap between germline ends came to 6 bases. The CDR3 sequence is 16 residues long. From germline, CDR1 is SGHDN and CDR2 FVKESK.

The CDR3 here is CSAGWTYEQYF. The CDR3 bases are TGCAGTGCTGGCTGGACTTACGAGCAGTACTTC. The V gene is TRBV20-1, the J gene TRBJ2-7, with D perhaps matching TRBD2 (5 bases). Germline lookup yields CDR1 DFQATT and CDR2 SNEGSKA (reference sequence). Trimming shortened V by 5 bases and J by 4 bases, and 9 bases separated the two germline ends. This CDR3 region has 11 residues.

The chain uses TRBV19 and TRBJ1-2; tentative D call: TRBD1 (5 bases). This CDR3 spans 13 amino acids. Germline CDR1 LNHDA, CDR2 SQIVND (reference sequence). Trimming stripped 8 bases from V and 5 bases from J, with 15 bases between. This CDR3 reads CASYGGKNYGYTF. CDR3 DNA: TGTGCCAGTTACGGGGGGAAGAATTATGGCTACACCTTC.